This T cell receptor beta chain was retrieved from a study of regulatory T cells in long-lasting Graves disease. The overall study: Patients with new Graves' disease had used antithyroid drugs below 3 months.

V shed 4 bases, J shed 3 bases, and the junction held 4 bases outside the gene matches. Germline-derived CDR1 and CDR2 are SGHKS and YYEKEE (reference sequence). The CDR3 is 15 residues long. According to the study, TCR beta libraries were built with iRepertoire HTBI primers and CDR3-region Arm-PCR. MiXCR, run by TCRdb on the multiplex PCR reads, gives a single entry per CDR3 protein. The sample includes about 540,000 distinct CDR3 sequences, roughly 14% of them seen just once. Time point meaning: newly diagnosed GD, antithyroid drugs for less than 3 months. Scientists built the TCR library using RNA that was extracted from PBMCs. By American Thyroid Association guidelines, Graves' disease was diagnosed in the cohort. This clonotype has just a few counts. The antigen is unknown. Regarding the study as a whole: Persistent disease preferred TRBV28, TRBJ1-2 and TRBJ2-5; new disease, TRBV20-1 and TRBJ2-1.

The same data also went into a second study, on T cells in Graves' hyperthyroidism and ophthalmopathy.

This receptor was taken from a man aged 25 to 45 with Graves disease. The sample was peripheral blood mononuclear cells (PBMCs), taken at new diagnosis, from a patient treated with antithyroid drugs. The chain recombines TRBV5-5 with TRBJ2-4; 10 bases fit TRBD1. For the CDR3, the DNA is TGTGCCAGCAGCGCGTGGGACAGGGGCAAAAACATTCAGTACTTC. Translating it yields CASSAWDRGKNIQYF. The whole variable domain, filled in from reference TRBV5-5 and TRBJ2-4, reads DAGVTQSPTHLIKTRGQQVTLRCSPISGHKSVSWYQQVLGQGPQFIFQYYEKEERGRGNFPDRFSARQFPNYSSELNVNALLLGDSALYLCASSAWDRGKNIQYFGAGTRLSVL.